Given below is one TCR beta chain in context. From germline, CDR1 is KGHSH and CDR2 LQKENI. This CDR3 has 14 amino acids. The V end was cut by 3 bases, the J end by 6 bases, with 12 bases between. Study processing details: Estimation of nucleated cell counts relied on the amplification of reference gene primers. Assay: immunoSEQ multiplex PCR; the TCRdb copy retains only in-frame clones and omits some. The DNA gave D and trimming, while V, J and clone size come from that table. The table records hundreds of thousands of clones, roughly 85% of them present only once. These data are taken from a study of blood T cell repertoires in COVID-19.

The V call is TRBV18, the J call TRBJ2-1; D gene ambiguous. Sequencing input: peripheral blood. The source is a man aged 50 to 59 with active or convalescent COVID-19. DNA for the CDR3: TGTGCCAGCTCACCGGGTTGGCAGCGCAATGAGCAGTTCTTC. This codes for CASSPGWQRNEQFF.